A single sample is the source of the 27 T cell receptor beta chains below, sequenced in a study of CD8 T cells in ankylosing spondylitis. Regarding the study as a whole: Characteristic of ankylosing spondylitis blood, it appeared, was a TCR beta motif comprising roughly 8 highly homologous variants.

No antigen is known for these receptors. A single record per CDR3 protein comes from TCRdb applying MiXCR to the 5' RACE reads. The sample yields 700,000 to 1,000,000 distinct CDR3 sequences, approximately 10% seen once. The sequencing sample was made of blood, either unsorted or a sorted T cell fraction (not recorded which). The receptors shown here come from a male donor with ankylosing spondylitis.

This clonotype was found a few times. V is TRBV27 and J is TRBJ1-6, with 7 positions matching TRBD1. Germline CDR1 reads MNHEY; CDR2 reads SMNVEV (reference sequence). The CDR3 covers 13 residues. The V segment lost 8 bases and the J segment 8 bases; nucleotides outside the gene matches: 6. CDR3: CASGGQRHSPLHF. The CDR3 DNA reads as TGTGCCAGCGGGGGACAGCGCCATTCACCCCTCCACTTT.

The chain carries TRBV20-1 and TRBJ2-7; D is perhaps TRBD2 (5 bases). V was trimmed by 4 bases and J by 6 bases, leaving 19 bases between them. The CDR3 is made up of 14 amino acids. CDR1 is DFQATT, CDR2 SNEGSKA, per germline (reference sequence). CDR3 sequence (DNA): TGCAGTGCTACCACCCCGAAACTAGTTTTCGAGCAGTACTTC. Translated: CSATTPKLVFEQYF.

The chain combines TRBV10-3 with TRBJ2-7, with TRBD1 matching over 9 bases. Germline V gene sequence: CDR1 ENHRY, CDR2 SYGVKD. Trimming took 7 bases from V and 4 from J; bases not matched to a gene: 8. This CDR3 contains 14 residues. The CDR3 region is CAINDGTGLYEQYF. The CDR3 region has the DNA TGTGCCATCAATGACGGGACAGGGTTATACGAGCAGTACTTC.

In its sample, this clonotype was seen many times. V is TRBV25-1 and J is TRBJ2-7; TRBD1 matches 8 bases. V dropped 6 bases and J dropped 3; count of bases not matched to a gene: 1. The CDR3 covers 12 residues. Per the germline V gene, CDR1 is MGHDK and CDR2 is SYGVNS. The CDR3 reads CASRGTGYEQYF. Here the CDR3 DNA reads TGTGCCAGCAGGGGGACAGGCTACGAGCAGTACTTC.

A word on this clonotype: One end of the junction varies from germline; a read error may be responsible. The chain couples TRBV7-2 to TRBJ2-3; no reliable D call. This CDR3 is built from 12 residues. Germline-derived CDR1 and CDR2 are SGHTA and FQGNSA. DNA of the CDR3: TGTGCCAGCAGCCCCCAGCAAATTACGCAGTTTTTT. Translating it yields CASSPQQITQFF.

This clonotype has just one count. The V call is TRBV29-1, the J call TRBJ2-3, with 12 positions matching TRBD2. Germline assignment: CDR1 SQVTM and CDR2 ANQGSEA. The CDR3 is 14 residues long. CDR3 in DNA: TGCAACGTGGCGACTAGCGGGAGTGGAGATACGCAGTATTTT. It yields the protein CNVATSGSGDTQYF.

This chain joins TRBV6-5 and TRBJ2-7; D assignment may be TRBD1 or TRBD2 (5 bases each). Trimming removed 2 bases from V and 4 bases from J, with 18 bases in between. The germline V gene encodes CDR1 MNHEY and CDR2 SVGAGI. The length of the CDR3 is 16 residues. The CDR3 DNA follows: TGTGCCAGCAGTTACCCCGCGTTGAGGGGTGGGTACGAGCAGTACTTC. Its translation: CASSYPALRGGYEQYF.

This clonotype has a handful of counts. The chain is built from TRBV12-3 or TRBV12-4 and TRBJ1-3, with 8 positions matching TRBD1. Trimming took 2 bases from V and 0 from J; bases not matched to a gene: 6. The CDR3 has 17 residues. Here the CDR3 DNA reads TGTGCCAGCAGTTTACGGCAGGGGGCCTTCTCTGGAAACACCATATATTTT. The encoded protein is CASSLRQGAFSGNTIYF.

This clonotype has only one observation. This sequence joins TRBV7-2 and TRBJ2-1; D remains ambiguous. CDR3 length: 15 residues. V lost 2 bases and J lost 8, with 16 bases in between. Germline V gives CDR1 SGHTA, CDR2 FQGNSA. The CDR3 coding sequence is TGTGCCAGCAGCTTAAGAGAAGGCTTTAGGTATGAGCAGTTCTTC. Translated: CASSLREGFRYEQFF.

V usage is TRBV27 and J usage is TRBJ1-6; TRBD1 matches at 7 bases. From germline, CDR1 is MNHEY and CDR2 SMNVEV (reference sequence). The CDR3 covers 14 residues. Trimming removed 3 bases from V and 8 bases from J; junction bases left unmatched: 4. The CDR3: CASSFGTADSPLHF. As DNA, the CDR3 is TGTGCCAGCAGTTTTGGGACAGCTGATTCACCCCTCCACTTT.

This clonotype was observed a few times. The rearrangement uses TRBV28 and TRBJ1-5, with TRBD1 identical over 7 bases. Trimming cost V 7 bases and J 0 bases; bases outside gene matches: 6. Germline-derived CDR1 and CDR2 are MDHEN and SYDVKM. CDR3 size: 15 residues. The CDR3: CASKRDSYSNQPQHF. In nucleotides, the CDR3 is TGTGCCAGCAAGAGGGACAGCTATAGCAATCAGCCCCAGCATTTT.

This clonotype was seen a handful of times. The V call is TRBV6-5, the J call TRBJ1-3; no definite D call. The CDR3 has 16 amino acids. CDR1 and CDR2 (germline): MNHEY, SVGAGI. V lost 0 bases to trimming and J lost 0 bases, with 9 bases between them. As DNA, the CDR3 is TGTGCCAGCAGTTACTCTCGGGCCGTCTCTGGAAACACCATATATTTT. Its translation: CASSYSRAVSGNTIYF.

CDR3 sequence: CASSLGVANEQFF. The CDR3 DNA follows: TGCGCCAGCAGCTTGGGGGTGGCCAATGAGCAGTTCTTC. The chain has TRBV5-1 and TRBJ2-1; no reliable D call. Germline V gene data show CDR1 as SGHRS and CDR2 as YFSETQ. V lost 0 bases to trimming and J lost 6 bases, with 7 bases between them. The CDR3 runs to 13 residues.

V is TRBV7-2 and J is TRBJ2-7; D is possibly TRBD2 (7 bases). The CDR3 extends over 14 amino acids. Per germline, CDR1 SGHTA and CDR2 FQGNSA. Trimming removed 7 bases at V and 0 bases at J, with 13 bases between. CDR3 protein: CASTEGGASYEQYF. The CDR3 nucleotides read TGTGCCAGCACCGAGGGGGGGGCCTCCTACGAGCAGTACTTC.

V usage is TRBV12-3 or TRBV12-4 and J usage is TRBJ1-4; D may be TRBD1 (5 bases). Between the trimmed V and J ends, which lost 3 bases and 2 bases, there was a span of 10 bases. The CDR3 contains 15 residues. Written as DNA, the CDR3 is TGTGCCAGCAGTTTCGGAGGGACTACTAATGAAAAACTGTTTTTT. Translated, it gives CASSFGGTTNEKLFF.

The sample holds a few counts of this clonotype. V and J are TRBV18 and TRBJ1-1; no definite D call. The germline V and J ends were trimmed by 3 bases and 7 bases, with 12 bases remaining between them. The CDR3 has 13 residues. Germline V gene data show CDR1 as KGHSH and CDR2 as LQKENI. The CDR3 region is CASSPITEGEAFF. The CDR3 coding sequence is TGTGCCAGCTCACCGATCACCGAGGGTGAAGCTTTCTTT. The full variable domain, completed using reference TRBV18 and TRBJ1-1, is NAGVMQNPRHLVRRRGQEARLRCSPMKGHSHVYWYRQLPEEGLKFMVYLQKENIIDESGMPKERFSAEFPKEGPSILRIQQVVRGDSAAYFCASSPITEGEAFFGQGTRLTVV.

This clonotype was counted ten times or more. This sequence joins TRBV12-3 or TRBV12-4 and TRBJ2-1; weak D call: TRBD2 (6 bases). The CDR3 is made up of 14 amino acids. With 6 bases removed from V and 3 bases from J, the gap between germline ends came to 12 bases. CDR3 region: CASSLWGLYNEQFF. For the CDR3, the DNA is TGTGCCAGCAGCCTCTGGGGACTCTACAATGAGCAGTTCTTC.

This clonotype has just a few counts. The gene calls are TRBV27 and TRBJ1-3; D uncertain. Germline assignment: CDR1 MNHEY and CDR2 SMNVEV (reference sequence). V lost 6 bases and J 0 bases, leaving 6 bases between the germline ends. CDR3 size: 13 residues. The CDR3 sequence: CASRRNSGNTIYF. The DNA of the CDR3 is TGTGCCAGCAGAAGGAACTCTGGAAACACCATATATTTT.

V is TRBV14 and J is TRBJ1-1; weak D call: TRBD1 (5 bases). The V end was cut by 3 bases, the J end by 2 bases, with 10 bases between. The germline V gene encodes CDR1 SGHDN and CDR2 FVKESK. The CDR3 extends over 14 amino acids. CDR3 sequence reads: CASSHWQGNTEAFF. CDR3 bases: TGTGCCAGCAGCCACTGGCAGGGAAACACTGAAGCTTTCTTT.

The chain combines TRBV20-1 with TRBJ1-5; D gene uncertain. V lost 5 bases and J 9 bases, leaving 14 bases between the germline ends. There are 12 residues in the CDR3. Germline CDR1 and CDR2: DFQATT and SNEGSKA (reference sequence). The CDR3 reads CSAGGSPLPQHF. The CDR3 coding sequence is TGCAGTGCTGGCGGGTCCCCTCTGCCCCAGCATTTT.

In its sample, this clonotype was seen a few times. The chain employs TRBV10-2 and TRBJ2-3; D gene uncertain. The CDR3 runs 16 residues. Germline assignment: CDR1 WSHSY and CDR2 SAAADI. The V end was cut by 2 bases, the J end by 7 bases, with 19 bases between. The CDR3 loop reads CASSEGLSSPSHTQYF. In DNA form, the CDR3 reads TGCGCCAGCAGTGAGGGCCTCTCGTCACCCTCCCATACGCAGTATTTT.

This sequence joins TRBV12-3 or TRBV12-4 and TRBJ2-3, with TRBD2 matching 10 bases. J was trimmed by 4 bases and V by 3 bases; bases with no gene match: 13. The CDR3 totals 18 residues. The CDR3 spells CASSFLRGLAPGSDTQYF. In nucleotides, the CDR3 is TGTGCCAGCAGTTTCCTGAGGGGACTAGCGCCGGGGTCAGATACGCAGTATTTT.

In its sample, this clonotype was seen a few times. DNA of the CDR3: TGCAGTGCCGGACTAGTGGGATACAATGAGCAGTTCTTC. Amino acids: CSAGLVGYNEQFF. The rearrangement links TRBV20-1 to TRBJ2-1; 7 bases line up with TRBD2. CDR1 and CDR2 (germline): DFQATT, SNEGSKA (reference sequence). The CDR3 is 13 residues long. J lost 4 bases, V lost 6 bases, and 6 bases had no gene match.

The rearrangement links TRBV3-1 to TRBJ1-2; 7 bases match TRBD1. Germline CDR1 is LGHDT and CDR2 is YNNKEL (reference sequence). The CDR3 sequence is 14 residues long. J lost 7 bases, V lost 1 base, and 6 bases had no gene match. The CDR3 spells CASSQADRVFGYTF. The CDR3, as DNA: TGTGCCAGCAGCCAAGCTGACAGGGTTTTTGGCTACACCTTC.

J is TRBJ2-3 and V is TRBV5-5; D is ambiguous. V was shortened by 4 bases and J by 10 bases, with 25 bases between the two germline ends. The CDR3 contains 16 residues. CDR1 and CDR2 (germline): SGHKS, YYEKEE (reference sequence). CDR3 nucleotide sequence: TGTGCCAGCAGCCGGGCGGTCAGTACGTCTGGTTTGGCGCAGTATTTT. Residues: CASSRAVSTSGLAQYF.

This chain uses TRBV4-3 with TRBJ1-2, with a possible D match to TRBD1 (5 bases). This CDR3 has 14 amino acids. Trimming took 1 base from V and 3 from J, leaving 9 bases between them. Germline V lookup: CDR1 LGHNA, CDR2 YSLEER. The CDR3 loop is CASSQGRGDYGYTF. The DNA of the CDR3 is TGCGCCAGCAGCCAAGGACGGGGCGACTATGGCTACACCTTC.

The chain joins TRBV4-3 to TRBJ2-1, with D tentatively TRBD2 (5 bases). CDR3 length equals 16 residues. From germline, CDR1 is LGHNA and CDR2 YSLEER. Trimming removed 0 bases at V and 4 bases at J, with 13 bases between. The CDR3 reads CASSQDMRVGYNEQFF. The CDR3 DNA is TGCGCCAGCAGCCAAGATATGAGGGTGGGATACAATGAGCAGTTCTTC.